Here is one T cell receptor beta chain with its context. Its antigen is undetermined. The data are from a study of radiotherapy plus CTLA-4 blockade in lung cancer. About the study: Objective responses were seen in about a sixth of patients, disease control in about 30%. Points from the study as a whole: Following radiotherapy plus ipilimumab, tumor-derived TCR clones expanded in the blood.

Clones were read by immunoSEQ multiplex PCR, and TCRdb kept only the in-frame ones, dropping some. The sample contains 53,000 or so clones, roughly 88% of which appear only once. Sequencing used peripheral blood, obtained from a patient treated with radiotherapy plus ipilimumab. This receptor was obtained from a human donor with non-small cell lung cancer whose response to radiotherapy plus ipilimumab could not be evaluated.

The CDR3 loop is CASSQSSPGGVGQYF. CDR3 bases: TGTGCCAGCAGCCAGAGCTCCCCCGGGGGGGTCGGGCAGTACTTC. The V gene is TRBV7-2, the J gene TRBJ2-7, with TRBD2 matching 8 bases. The CDR3 runs to 15 residues. Germline values: CDR1 SGHTA, CDR2 FQGNSA. The V gene end was trimmed by 5 bases and the J gene end by 9 bases; junction bases not matched to a gene: 15.